Shown below are 5 T cell receptor beta chains from a single sample sequenced in a study of T-cell reconstitution after alpha-beta-depleted transplantation in children. As it was prepared, the TCRbeta library received unique molecular identifiers. In TCRdb, the PCR reads were re-called with MiXCR into one record per CDR3 protein. The sample includes 350,000 to 500,000 distinct CDR3 sequences, approximately 42% seen only once; the top ten take under 35%. The sample was PBMCs, taken before TCRalphabeta/CD19-depleted stem cell transplant. The receptors come from a girl aged 2-10 years with aplastic anemia, due to receive a stem cell transplant.

The V call is TRBV5-4, the J call TRBJ2-7; D might be TRBD2 (5 bases). Trimming stripped 0 bases from V and 3 bases from J, with 10 bases between. Per germline, CDR1 SGHNT and CDR2 YYREEE (reference sequence). The CDR3 spans 14 residues. CDR3 nucleotide sequence: TGTGCCAGCAGCTTGGAGATCGCGGGCTACGAGCAGTACTTC. Amino acid sequence: CASSLEIAGYEQYF.

The chain is built from TRBV6-1 and TRBJ2-1, with D possibly being TRBD1 (6 bases). The CDR3 sequence is 14 residues long. Trimming stripped 6 bases from V and 3 bases from J, with 12 bases between. Germline-derived CDR1 and CDR2 are MNHNS and SASEGT. The DNA for the CDR3 is TGTGCCAGCAGAACTACGGACAGCTACAATGAGCAGTTCTTC. As protein: CASRTTDSYNEQFF.

DNA for the CDR3: TGTGCCACCAAACAGGGAAACACCGGGGAGCTGTTTTTT. Amino acid sequence: CATKQGNTGELFF. The J gene is TRBJ2-2, the V gene TRBV24-1; tentative D call: TRBD1 (6 bases). Germline V gene sequence: CDR1 KGHDR, CDR2 SFDVKD. The CDR3 consists of 13 residues. V lost 8 bases and J lost 2, with 8 bases in between.

This rearrangement joins TRBV28 to TRBJ2-7; 10 bases match TRBD2. Looked up from germline, CDR1 is MDHEN and CDR2 is SYDVKM. The V segment lost 6 bases and the J segment 3 bases; nucleotides outside the gene matches: 11. CDR3 length: 16 residues. Here the CDR3 DNA reads TGTGCCAGCAGACCTTTATCATCTAGCGGGAGCTACGAGCAGTACTTC. It yields the protein CASRPLSSSGSYEQYF.

This clonotype appeared many times. V is TRBV12-3 or TRBV12-4 and J is TRBJ1-3, with TRBD1 as a possible D gene (5 bases). The CDR3 runs to 14 residues. The ends were cut back, 9 bases at V and 1 base at J, with 13 bases in the middle. The CDR3 nucleotides read TGTGCCAGTATGGGACCGAATTCTGGAAACACCATATATTTT. Residues: CASMGPNSGNTIYF.